This T cell receptor (beta chain) was captured in a study of technical replicates of blood from four donors. TCRdb keeps only in-frame clones here, not all; method: immunoSEQ multiplex PCR. The sample lists fewer than 95,000 clones, 90% to 95% occurring once. This CDR3 is 19 amino acids long. Germline values: CDR1 SGHRS, CDR2 YFSETQ. The junction had 17 bases not matched to a gene; V was cut back by 0 bases and J by 2 bases. The receptor was isolated from a human donor in good health. The sequenced sample consisted of T cells isolated from PBMCs. V gene TRBV5-1 combines with J gene TRBJ2-7; 7 bases line up with TRBD1. The CDR3 is CASSLGQGWGLKGPYEQYF. CDR3 bases: TGCGCCAGCAGCTTGGGACAGGGCTGGGGTTTGAAGGGCCCCTACGAGCAGTACTTC. Full variable domain (missing parts from reference TRBV5-1 and TRBJ2-7): KAGVTQTPRYLIKTRGQQVTLSCSPISGHRSVSWYQQTPGQGLQFLFEYFSETQRNKGNFPGRFSGRQFSNSRSEMNVSTLELGDSALYLCASSLGQGWGLKGPYEQYFGPGTRLTVT.